Sequencing of this T cell receptor (beta chain) was carried out in a study of shared clonotypes between healthy human individuals. General observations from the study: Limited genetic and exposure-history diversity came from having few donors. Naive CD4 clonotype sharing across several donors was 4% to 5%.

Splitting of each subset's genomic DNA was done evenly across several immunoSEQ plates. TCRdb's table, derived via immunoSEQ multiplex PCR, lists solely in-frame clones and lacks some. Of 2 million to 2.5 million clones listed, approximately 95% are singletons. Trimming stripped 2 bases from V and 6 bases from J, with 10 bases between. The CDR3 has 14 amino acids. CDR1 SGHTA and CDR2 FQGTGA come from the germline V gene. Details on this clone: Its cognate antigen is unknown.

Input material: naive CD4+ T cells from PBMCs. Subset given: CD45RA+ positively selected. The chain is built from TRBV7-3 and TRBJ2-2; D is uncertain. The sequence derives from a man younger than 35 in good health. Some clones in this sample may be carry-over from other donors' samples. CDR3 amino acids: CASSLVGQSGELFF. Here the CDR3 DNA reads TGTGCCAGCAGCTTAGTCGGCCAGTCCGGGGAGCTGTTTTTT.